This T cell receptor (beta chain) was recovered during a study of identical twins. General study points: The abundant beta clonotypes from cord blood had fewer insertions, and memory repertoires had none of this.

V dropped 6 bases and J dropped 3 bases, with 15 bases sitting between them. This CDR3 has 14 amino acids. Germline V gene lookup returns CDR1 MNHNY and CDR2 SVGAGI (reference sequence). Note on this clonotype: Antigen: not known.

Addition of a universal primer site occurred through template switching, and cDNA carried unique molecular identifiers. MiXCR was run by TCRdb on the 5' RACE reads, yielding one entry per CDR3 protein. The table includes some 1,600,000 distinct CDR3 sequences, about 31% detected once. The chain carries TRBV6-6 and TRBJ2-7, with TRBD2 as a possible D gene (6 bases). The TCR comes from a newborn girl in good health. Sample: cord blood. The CDR3 sequence: CASRETVRDYEQYF. CDR3 coding DNA: TGTGCCAGCAGAGAGACAGTGCGGGACTACGAGCAGTACTTC.